This T cell receptor beta chain is from a study of blood T cell repertoires in COVID-19. In the study overall: COVID-19 samples, acute and convalescent, were from the United States, Italy and Spain. Nucleic acid was either cDNA or gDNA, and it came from T cells, B-cell-depleted T cells, or PBMCs.

Generated by immunoSEQ multiplex PCR, the TCRdb table keeps only in-frame clones and is missing some. This table holds over 75,000 clones, approximately 85% found once. CDR1 is LNHDA, CDR2 SQIVND, per germline (reference sequence). The CDR3 has 16 residues. V gave up 0 bases and J gave up 8 bases; unmatched junction bases: 8. The receptor was isolated from a human donor in a cohort sampled during active COVID-19. Sequencing was done on a sample of peripheral blood. This chain joins TRBV19 and TRBJ2-1, with TRBD2 matching 9 bases. The CDR3 loop reads CASSIDLGGREDEQFF. The CDR3 bases are TGTGCCAGTAGTATAGATCTTGGCGGGAGGGAGGATGAGCAGTTCTTC.